The clone carrying this T cell receptor (beta chain) appeared once. Sequencing used immunoSEQ multiplex PCR; TCRdb keeps in-frame clones, though not all of them. The sample gives about 24,000 clones, roughly 82% of which show up once; approximately 12% is in the top ten. The data are from a study of T cells in tumors after PD-1 blockade. Looking at the study overall: Excluded were patients with checkpoint blockade, immunosuppressants, or radiotherapy or other anti-cancer therapy within 4 weeks.

CDR3 length equals 13 residues. CDR1 is SNHLY, CDR2 FYNNEI, per germline. With 6 bases clipped from V and 4 bases from J, the junction kept 2 bases outside the gene matches. This receptor was identified in a human donor with basal cell carcinoma. V gene TRBV2 combines with J gene TRBJ2-1; 8 bases match TRBD2. Sequencing used PBMCs, obtained after anti-PD-1 treatment. The CDR3 loop reads CASSTSGYNEQFF. The CDR3 DNA reads as TGTGCCAGCAGCACTAGCGGATACAATGAGCAGTTCTTC. The full variable domain, with the rest looked up from reference TRBV2 and TRBJ2-1, is EPEVTQTPSHQVTQMGQEVILRCVPISNHLYFYWYRQILGQKVEFLVSFYNNEISEKSEIFDDQFSVERPDGSNFTLKIRSTKLEDSAMYFCASSTSGYNEQFFGPGTRLTVL.